This section outlines one T cell receptor (beta chain) sequence together with its context. Its antigen is unknown. Measured with immunoSEQ multiplex PCR; TCRdb has only the in-frame clones, and not every one. The sample lists more than 9,500 clones; over 60% were seen once. The germline V gene encodes CDR1 SEHNR and CDR2 FQNEAQ (reference sequence). V trimming: 1 base; J trimming: 7 bases; junction bases outside the gene matches: 8. There are 15 residues in the CDR3. This specimen belongs to a study of T cells and copy number aberrations in small-cell lung cancer. Whole-study results and caveats: A small sample size limited this study; results need validation. Compared with adjacent lung tissue, tumors had lower T-cell richness and clonality and non-significantly lower density.

All donors had upfront surgery without preoperative chemotherapy, radiotherapy or any immunotherapy. Normal lung tissue came from at least 2 cm beyond the tumor margin and showed no malignant cells. What was sequenced was normal tissue next to the tumor. This chain uses TRBV7-9 with TRBJ2-5; 8 nucleotides line up with TRBD2. This clonotype was obtained from a man in his sixties with small cell lung cancer. The CDR3 is CASSLERAGEVTQYF. Here the CDR3 DNA reads TGTGCCAGCAGCTTAGAACGAGCGGGAGAGGTGACCCAGTACTTC.